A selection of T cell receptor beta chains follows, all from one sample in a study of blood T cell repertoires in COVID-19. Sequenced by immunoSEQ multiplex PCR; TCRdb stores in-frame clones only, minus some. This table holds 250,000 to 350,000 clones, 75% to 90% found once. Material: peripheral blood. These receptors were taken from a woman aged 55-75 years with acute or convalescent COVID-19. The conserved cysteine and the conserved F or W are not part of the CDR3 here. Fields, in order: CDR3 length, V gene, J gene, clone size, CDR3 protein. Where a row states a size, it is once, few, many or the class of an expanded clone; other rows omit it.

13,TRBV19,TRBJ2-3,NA,ASSTLAGAWGTQY
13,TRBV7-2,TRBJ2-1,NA,ASSRGTGGENEQF
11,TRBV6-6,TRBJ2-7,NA,ASMGWGPYEQY
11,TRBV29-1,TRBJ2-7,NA,SAGPGGLYEQY
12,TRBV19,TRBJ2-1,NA,ASSPGLTYNEQF
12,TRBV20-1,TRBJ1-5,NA,SASVRQGAGPQH
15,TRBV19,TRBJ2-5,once,ASSSRRAGGPQETQY
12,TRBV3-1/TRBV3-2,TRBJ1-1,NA,ASSRGQANTEAF
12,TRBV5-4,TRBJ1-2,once,ASSLDAGAGGYT
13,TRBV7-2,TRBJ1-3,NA,ASSVVAGAGNTIY
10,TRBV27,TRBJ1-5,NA,ASSLLGQPQH
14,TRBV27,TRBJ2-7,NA,ASSQTPGQGVNEQY
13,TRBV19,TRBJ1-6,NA,ASSIATGGNSPLH
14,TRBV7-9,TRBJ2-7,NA,ASSSPTWGGANEQY
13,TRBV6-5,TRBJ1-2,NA,ASSLLDRLGYGYT
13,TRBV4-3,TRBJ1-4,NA,ASSQSRGLSEKLF
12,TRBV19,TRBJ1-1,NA,ASSANRVGTEAF